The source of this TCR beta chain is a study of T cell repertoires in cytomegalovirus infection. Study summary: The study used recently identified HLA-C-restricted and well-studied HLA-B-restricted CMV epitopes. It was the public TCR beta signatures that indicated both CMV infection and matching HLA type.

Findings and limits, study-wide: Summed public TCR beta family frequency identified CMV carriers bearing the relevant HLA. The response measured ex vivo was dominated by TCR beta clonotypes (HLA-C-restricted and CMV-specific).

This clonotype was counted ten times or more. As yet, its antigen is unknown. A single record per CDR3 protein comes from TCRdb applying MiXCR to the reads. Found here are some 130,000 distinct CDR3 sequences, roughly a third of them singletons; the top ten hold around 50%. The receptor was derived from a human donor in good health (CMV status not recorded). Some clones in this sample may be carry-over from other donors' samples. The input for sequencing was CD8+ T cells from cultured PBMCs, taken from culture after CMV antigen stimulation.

In nucleotides, the CDR3 is TGTGCCAGCAGCTCCACCGCGAGACAAGAGACCCAGTACTTC. Translating it yields CASSSTARQETQYF. The chain is built from TRBV7-8 and TRBJ2-5, with D hard to call. Germline CDR1 is SGHVS and CDR2 is FQNEAQ. CDR3 length: 14 residues. Between the trimmed V and J ends, which lost 4 bases and 2 bases, there was a span of 11 bases.